This TCR beta chain was recorded in a study of T cells in Graves' hyperthyroidism and ophthalmopathy. Stable disease denoted Graves' hyperthyroidism without ophthalmopathy progression within 18 months. The sample holds a few counts of this clonotype. V lost 3 bases and J 0 bases, leaving 11 bases between the germline ends. The germline V gene has CDR1 SGHTA and CDR2 FQGNSA. The CDR3 spans 16 residues. TCR beta CDR3 regions were amplified from RNA. HTBI primers drove first-round RT-PCR of the TCR CDR3. From the multiplex PCR reads, TCRdb called clonotypes with MiXCR, one entry per CDR3 protein. The sample lists roughly 800,000 distinct CDR3 sequences, 35% to 40% occurring once.

Source material: blood. V and J are TRBV7-2 and TRBJ1-4, with D perhaps matching TRBD1 (5 bases). The TCR originated in a man aged 18-30 years with Graves' hyperthyroidism. CDR3 in DNA: TGTGCCAGCAGCTTTCCCAGGGATGCAACTAATGAAAAACTGTTTTTT. Amino acids: CASSFPRDATNEKLFF.